The clone carrying this T cell receptor beta chain has a single count. V lost 3 bases and J 0 bases, leaving 5 bases between the germline ends. Per germline, CDR1 MRHNA and CDR2 SNTAGT. The CDR3 runs 14 residues. Random hexamers primed reverse transcription of about 0.45 to 1 ug RNA. In TCRdb, the immunoSEQ multiplex PCR reads were re-called with MiXCR into one record per CDR3 protein. Seen here are around 80,000 distinct CDR3 sequences, 85% to 95% observed once, and the top ten hold about 0.25%. The sample comes from a study of CD8 T cells in Susac syndrome. Sequenced input: CD8+ T cells from PBMCs. The sequence was obtained from a human donor in good health. The chain has TRBV6-4 and TRBJ2-2; D is undetermined. CDR3 in DNA: TGTGCCAGCAGTGAAGACACGAACACCGGGGAGCTGTTTTTT. Amino acid sequence: CASSEDTNTGELFF.